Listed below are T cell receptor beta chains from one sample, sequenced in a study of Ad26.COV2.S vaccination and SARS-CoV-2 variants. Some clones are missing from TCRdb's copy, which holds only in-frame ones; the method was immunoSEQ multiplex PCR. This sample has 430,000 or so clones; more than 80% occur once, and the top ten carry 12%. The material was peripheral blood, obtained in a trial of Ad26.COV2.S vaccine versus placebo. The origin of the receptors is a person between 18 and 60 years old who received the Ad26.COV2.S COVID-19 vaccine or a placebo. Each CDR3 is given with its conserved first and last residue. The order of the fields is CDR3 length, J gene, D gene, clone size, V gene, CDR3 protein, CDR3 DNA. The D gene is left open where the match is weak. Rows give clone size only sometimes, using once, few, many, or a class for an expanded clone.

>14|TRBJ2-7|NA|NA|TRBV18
CASSPDPSSYEQYF
TGTGCCAGCTCACCGGACCCGAGCTCCTACGAGCAGTACTTC
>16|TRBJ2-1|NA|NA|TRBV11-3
CASSHLRTPSENEQFF
TGTGCCAGCAGCCATTTACGGACCCCATCGGAGAATGAGCAGTTCTTC
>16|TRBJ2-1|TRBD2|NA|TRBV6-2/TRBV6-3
CASSSGAGVVDNEQFF
TGTGCCAGCAGCTCAGGAGCGGGAGTAGTCGACAATGAGCAGTTCTTC
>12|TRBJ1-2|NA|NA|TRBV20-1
CSASFGDYGYTF
TGCAGTGCTAGTTTCGGGGACTATGGCTACACCTTC
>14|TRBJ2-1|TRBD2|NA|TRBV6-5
CASGLAGDYNEQFF
TGTGCCAGCGGACTAGCGGGGGACTACAATGAGCAGTTCTTC
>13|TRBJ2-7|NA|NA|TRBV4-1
CASSQGGYNEQYF
TGCGCCAGCAGCCAAGGGGGCTATAACGAGCAGTACTTC
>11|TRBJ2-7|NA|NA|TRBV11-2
CASSLSREQYF
TGTGCCAGCAGTCTGTCTCGCGAGCAGTACTTC
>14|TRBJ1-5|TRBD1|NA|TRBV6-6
CASRGRQGDQPQHF
TGTGCCAGCAGGGGGAGACAGGGCGATCAGCCCCAGCATTTT
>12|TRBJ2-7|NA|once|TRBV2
CASTYGHYEQYF
TGTGCCAGCACCTACGGACACTACGAGCAGTACTTC
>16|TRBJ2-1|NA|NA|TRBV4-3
CASSQSSSSLYNEQFF
TGCGCCAGCAGCCAATCGAGTTCTAGCTTATACAATGAGCAGTTCTTC
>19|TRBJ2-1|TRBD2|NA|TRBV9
CASSPRNGTSGKIYNEQFF
TGTGCCAGCAGCCCGAGGAATGGGACTAGCGGGAAAATTTACAATGAGCAGTTCTTC
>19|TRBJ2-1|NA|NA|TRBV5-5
CASRPGWAGRRGSYNEQFF
TGTGCCAGCAGACCGGGTTGGGCAGGGAGACGTGGGTCCTACAATGAGCAGTTCTTC
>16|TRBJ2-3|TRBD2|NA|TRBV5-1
CASSDGLAGVPDTQYF
TGCGCCAGCAGCGACGGACTAGCGGGAGTGCCAGATACGCAGTATTTT
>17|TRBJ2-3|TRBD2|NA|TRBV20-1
CSASSSWTSGSTDTQYF
TGCAGTGCTAGTTCGTCGTGGACTAGCGGTAGCACAGATACGCAGTATTTT
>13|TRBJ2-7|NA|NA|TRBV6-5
CASSYTGIHEQYF
TGTGCCAGCAGTTATACAGGGATACACGAGCAGTACTTC
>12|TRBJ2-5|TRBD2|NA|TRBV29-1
CSGGLDLRAQYF
TGCAGCGGGGGACTAGATTTGCGGGCCCAGTACTTC
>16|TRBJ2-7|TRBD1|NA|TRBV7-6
CASSSWDRSSSYEQYF
TGTGCCAGCAGCTCCTGGGACAGATCTAGCTCCTACGAGCAGTACTTC
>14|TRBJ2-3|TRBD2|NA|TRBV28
CASSSSGNTDTQYF
TGTGCCAGCAGCTCTAGCGGGAACACAGATACGCAGTATTTT
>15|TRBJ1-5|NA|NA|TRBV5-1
CASSLNSNSNQPQHF
TGCGCCAGCAGCTTGAACAGCAATAGCAATCAGCCCCAGCATTTT
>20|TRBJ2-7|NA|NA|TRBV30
CAWTASPLVTDTLPSYEQYF
TGTGCCTGGACCGCATCCCCTTTAGTAACGGACACCCTTCCTTCTTACGAGCAGTACTTC
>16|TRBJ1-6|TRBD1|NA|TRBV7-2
CASSLDRTGMNSPLHF
TGTGCCAGCAGCTTAGACCGGACAGGGATGAATTCACCCCTCCACTTT
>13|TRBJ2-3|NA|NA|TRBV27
CASSSAGTDTQYF
TGTGCCAGCAGTTCCGCGGGGACAGATACGCAGTATTTT
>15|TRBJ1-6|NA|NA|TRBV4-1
CASSQQESYNSPLHF
TGCGCCAGCAGCCAACAGGAATCCTATAATTCACCCCTCCACTTT